This T cell receptor (beta chain) was recorded in a study of response to subunit inactivated influenza vaccine. Whole-study results and caveats: Only a handful of new T cells, the authors suggested, are recruited with each seasonal influenza vaccination.

This clonotype was counted only a few times. The antigen remains undetermined. TCRdb redid the calling of the RT-PCR reads with MiXCR, one entry per CDR3 protein. Of about 310,000 distinct CDR3 sequences listed, 20% to 25% are singletons. This sample comprised PBMCs from blood, obtained approximately 22 months after vaccination. The TCR sequence derives from a man aged 50 to 69 who received an inactivated influenza vaccine.

CDR3 nucleotide sequence: TGCGCCAGCAGCCAAGAGGTCGCCAATAGGGGCTATGGCTACACCTTC. Its protein is CASSQEVANRGYGYTF. The chain is built from TRBV4-3 and TRBJ1-2; weak D call: TRBD1 (5 bases). From germline, CDR1 is LGHNA and CDR2 YSLEER. Trimming pared 0 bases from V and 4 bases from J, leaving 15 bases between. The CDR3 consists of 16 residues.